Here is one T cell receptor (beta chain) with its context. The sample belongs to a study of vaccination and CD4 T cells after COVID-19. CDR3 length: 13 amino acids. The germline CDR1 and CDR2 sequences are SGHTA and FQGNSA. Trimming shortened V by 3 bases and J by 2 bases, and 7 bases separated the two germline ends. TCRdb reprocessed the PCR reads via MiXCR and lists one record per CDR3 protein. The sample lists about 21,000 distinct CDR3 sequences, about 57% occurring once. The source was CD4+ T cells from blood, collected before SARS-CoV-2 vaccination. The TCR sequence derives from a human donor who had recovered from COVID-19. This chain links TRBV7-2 with TRBJ2-5; D gene unclear. DNA of the CDR3: TGTGCCAGCAGCTTCAGCAGTCAAGAGACCCAGTACTTC. Translating it yields CASSFSSQETQYF.